Below, 8 T cell receptor beta chains from the same sample are listed, as sequenced in a study of blood T cell repertoires in COVID-19. Measured with immunoSEQ multiplex PCR; TCRdb has only the in-frame clones, and not every one. The data hold a few hundred thousand clones, with around 84% observed a single time. Sequencing was carried out using peripheral blood. The receptors shown here come from a woman aged 35 to 49 who had recovered from COVID-19.

This rearrangement joins TRBV7-9 to TRBJ2-3; D might be TRBD2 (6 bases). Deletions cut 2 bases from V and 4 bases from J, with 10 bases between. This CDR3 spans 14 amino acids. Germline loops: CDR1 SEHNR, CDR2 FQNEAQ (reference sequence). The CDR3 sequence: CASSLTGEADTQYF. The CDR3 DNA is TGTGCCAGCAGCTTAACGGGGGAGGCAGATACGCAGTATTTT.

The genes are TRBV19 and TRBJ1-6; weak D call: TRBD1 (5 bases). This CDR3 has 14 amino acids. CDR1 and CDR2 (germline): LNHDA, SQIVND (reference sequence). The V end lost 0 bases, the J end lost 9 bases, and 9 bases lay between the germline ends. As DNA, the CDR3 is TGTGCCAGTAGTATAGATCAGGGAGGTTCACCCCTCCACTTT. Protein sequence: CASSIDQGGSPLHF.

The chain employs TRBV7-8 and TRBJ2-5; TRBD1 aligns across 10 bases. Germline V gene data show CDR1 as SGHVS and CDR2 as FQNEAQ. V shed 5 bases and J 5 bases; nucleotides not matched to a gene: 11. This CDR3 has 16 amino acids. CDR3 sequence reads: CASSPRTGGIGETQYF. In DNA, the CDR3 is TGTGCCAGCAGCCCCCGGACAGGGGGTATCGGGGAGACCCAGTACTTC.

This CDR3 is CASRRTEDGYTF. CDR3 sequence (DNA): TGTGCCAGCAGAAGGACGGAGGATGGCTACACCTTC. This chain links TRBV7-8 with TRBJ1-2; D is undetermined. The CDR3 contains 12 residues. Germline V CDR1 and CDR2: SGHVS, FQNEAQ. The V end was cut by 6 bases, the J end by 6 bases, with 11 bases between.

Comments on this clone: Other DNA sequences within the sample encode an identical CDR3. The chain employs TRBV6-5 and TRBJ1-5; D not certain. Trimming shortened V by 2 bases and J by 5 bases, and 7 bases separated the two germline ends. Germline CDR1 MNHEY, CDR2 SVGAGI. The length of the CDR3 is 13 residues. The CDR3 is CASSYQADQPQHF. The CDR3 DNA sequence: TGTGCCAGCAGTTACCAGGCAGATCAGCCCCAGCATTTT.

This chain joins TRBV4-3 and TRBJ1-1, with D unresolved. Germline V gene data show CDR1 as LGHNA and CDR2 as YSLEER. CDR3 length equals 13 residues. V was clipped by 4 bases and J by 1 base, with 7 bases between them. The CDR3 spells CASSPEGNTEAFF. The DNA of the CDR3 is TGCGCCAGCAGCCCGGAGGGGAACACTGAAGCTTTCTTT.

This rearrangement joins TRBV5-6 to TRBJ1-2; a weak D match, TRBD1 (6 bases). Germline V gives CDR1 SGHDT, CDR2 YYEEEE. CDR3 length equals 13 residues. The V end lost 5 bases, the J end lost 4 bases, and 12 bases lay between the germline ends. CDR3 DNA sequence: TGTGCCAGCAGTTTTCAGGGGACCTATGGCTACACCTTC. Translation: CASSFQGTYGYTF.

The chain combines TRBV29-1 with TRBJ1-2; D ambiguous. V was clipped by 6 bases and J by 7 bases, with 18 bases between them. This CDR3 spans 13 amino acids. CDR1 SQVTM and CDR2 ANQGSEA come from the germline V gene. For the CDR3, the DNA is TGCAGCGTCCCCCCTCGGGAAATGTTTGGCTACACCTTC. This translates into CSVPPREMFGYTF.